There are a few counts of the clone carrying this T cell receptor beta chain. Its cognate antigen is unknown. This sample was taken from a study of early T cells in non-severe SARS-CoV-2 infection. Study as a whole: The chains were unpaired, and the sequenced material was bulk RNA from unsorted whole blood. Findings of the study overall: VDJdb-based matching was biased toward anti-spike CD8 responses and missed private and CD4 specificities.

Researchers attached unique molecular identifiers to individual cDNA molecules. TCRdb redid the calling of the 5' RACE reads with MiXCR, one entry per CDR3 protein. Of about 94,000 distinct CDR3 sequences listed, less than 15% are singletons. The sample consisted of whole blood. This TCR derives from an adult who was a healthcare worker with PCR-confirmed SARS-CoV-2 infection or an uninfected control (not recorded which).

CDR3 amino acids: CASSYSKGQGRRANYGYTF. As DNA, the CDR3 is TGTGCCAGCAGTTACTCGAAGGGACAGGGTCGAAGGGCTAACTATGGCTACACCTTC. This chain joins TRBV6-5 and TRBJ1-2; 9 bases match TRBD1. This CDR3 has 19 amino acids. Germline CDR1 is MNHEY and CDR2 is SVGAGI. The trim removed 0 bases at V and 0 bases at J, leaving 11 bases unmatched.